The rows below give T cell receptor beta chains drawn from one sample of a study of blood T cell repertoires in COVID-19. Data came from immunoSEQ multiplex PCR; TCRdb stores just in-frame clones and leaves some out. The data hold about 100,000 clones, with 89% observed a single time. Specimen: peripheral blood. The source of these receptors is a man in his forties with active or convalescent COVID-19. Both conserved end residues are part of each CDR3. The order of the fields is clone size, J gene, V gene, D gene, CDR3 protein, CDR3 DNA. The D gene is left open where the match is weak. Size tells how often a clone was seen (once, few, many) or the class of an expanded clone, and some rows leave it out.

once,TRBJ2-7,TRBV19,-,CASSPLGSGEQYF,TGTGCCAGTAGTCCCCTGGGGAGTGGCGAGCAGTACTTC
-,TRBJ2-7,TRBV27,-,CASSQGYEQYF,TGTGCCAGCAGCCAGGGGTACGAGCAGTACTTC
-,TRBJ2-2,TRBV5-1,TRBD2,CASSPTGLAGNTGELFF,TGCGCCAGCAGCCCTACCGGACTAGCGGGGAACACCGGGGAGCTGTTTTTT
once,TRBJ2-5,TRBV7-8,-,CASSYPGGPRETQYF,TGTGCCAGCAGTTACCCTGGCGGCCCTAGGGAGACCCAGTACTTC
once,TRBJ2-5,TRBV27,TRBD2,CASSSRLAEGRGTQYF,TGTGCCAGCAGTTCAAGACTAGCGGAGGGCCGGGGGACCCAGTACTTC
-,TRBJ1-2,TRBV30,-,CAWSPGGGARGYTF,TGTGCCTGGAGTCCCGGAGGAGGGGCGCGAGGCTACACCTTC
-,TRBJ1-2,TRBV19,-,CASSPTERENYGYTF,TGTGCCAGTAGTCCCACCGAGAGGGAGAACTATGGCTACACCTTC
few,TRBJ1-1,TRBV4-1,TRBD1,CASSQPDGTEHLGAFF,TGCGCCAGCAGCCAACCTGATGGGACAGAGCACTTAGGAGCTTTCTTT
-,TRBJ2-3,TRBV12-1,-,CASIKGWRDCTDTQYF,TGTGCCAGCATCAAAGGGTGGCGGGATTGCACAGATACGCAGTATTTT
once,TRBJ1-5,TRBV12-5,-,CASAVAHLVWARPINQPQHF,TGTGCTAGTGCCGTTGCCCATTTGGTATGGGCGCGCCCGATCAATCAGCCCCAGCATTTT
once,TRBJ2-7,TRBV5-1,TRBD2,CASSTQAGVGEQYF,TGCGCCAGCAGTACCCAAGCGGGAGTGGGCGAGCAGTACTTC
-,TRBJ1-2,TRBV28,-,CASITSGLANYGYTF,TGTGCCAGCATTACCAGCGGGTTAGCTAACTATGGCTACACCTTC
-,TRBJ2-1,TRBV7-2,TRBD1,CASSRPGGPSSYNEQFF,TGTGCCAGCAGCCGCCCAGGGGGTCCCAGCTCCTACAATGAGCAGTTCTTC
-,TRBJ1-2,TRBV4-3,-,CASSQQGIGGYTF,TGCGCCAGCAGCCAACAGGGAATAGGAGGCTACACCTTC
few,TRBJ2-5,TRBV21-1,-,CASSKLAGGQETQYF,TGTGCCAGCAGCAAACTTGCGGGAGGGCAAGAGACCCAGTACTTC
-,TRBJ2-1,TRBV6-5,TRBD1,CASRDRTGNEQFF,TGTGCCAGCAGGGATAGGACAGGGAATGAGCAGTTCTTC
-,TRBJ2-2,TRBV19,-,CASSVGGGVAGELFF,TGTGCCAGTAGTGTAGGAGGGGGCGTAGCCGGGGAGCTGTTTTTT
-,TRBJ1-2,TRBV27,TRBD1,CASSFQSHGQGDGYTF,TGTGCCAGCAGTTTTCAATCCCACGGACAGGGGGATGGCTACACCTTC
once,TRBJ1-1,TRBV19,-,CASTSGQIMNTEAFF,TGTGCCAGTACGTCCGGACAGATCATGAACACTGAAGCTTTCTTT
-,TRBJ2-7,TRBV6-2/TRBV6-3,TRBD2,CASSWRYFSGSSYEQYF,TGTGCCAGCAGTTGGCGGTATTTTAGCGGGAGCTCCTACGAGCAGTACTTC
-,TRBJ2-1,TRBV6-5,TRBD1,CATRDRANNEQFF,TGTGCCACCCGGGACAGGGCGAACAATGAGCAGTTCTTC
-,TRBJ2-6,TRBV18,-,CASSSGQHSGANVLTF,TGTGCCAGCTCATCGGGACAACACTCTGGGGCCAACGTCCTGACTTTC
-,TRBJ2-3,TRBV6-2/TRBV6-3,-,CASSYSAGSDTQYF,TGTGCCAGCAGTTACAGTGCAGGGTCAGATACGCAGTATTTT
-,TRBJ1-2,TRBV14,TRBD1,CASSRTTGGYGYTF,TGTGCCAGCAGCCGGACGACAGGGGGCTATGGCTACACCTTC
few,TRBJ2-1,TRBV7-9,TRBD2,CASSPLGTSSKNEQFF,TGTGCCAGCAGCCCCCTAGGGACTAGCTCGAAGAATGAGCAGTTCTTC
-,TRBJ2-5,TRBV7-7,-,CASSLPGGSETQYF,TGTGCTAGCAGCCTACCCGGGGGTTCGGAGACCCAGTACTTC
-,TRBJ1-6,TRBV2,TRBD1,CASSLRDSNSPLHF,TGTGCCAGCAGCCTGAGGGACAGTAATTCACCCCTCCACTTT
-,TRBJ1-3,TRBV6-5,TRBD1,CASRMDRENTIYF,TGTGCCAGCAGGATGGACAGGGAAAACACCATATATTTT
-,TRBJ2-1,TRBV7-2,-,CASSLSRGPDNEQFF,TGTGCCAGCAGCTTATCGCGGGGGCCCGACAATGAGCAGTTCTTC
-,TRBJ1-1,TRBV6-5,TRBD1,CASSRTGGGNTEAFF,TGTGCCAGCAGTCGGACAGGGGGGGGAAACACTGAAGCTTTCTTT
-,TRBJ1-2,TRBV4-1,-,CASSHIPLGHTSNYGYTF,TGCGCCAGCAGCCACATACCTTTAGGACATACATCAAACTATGGCTACACCTTC
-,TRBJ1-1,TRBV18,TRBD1,CASSPQRQGNTEAFF,TGTGCCAGCTCACCACAGCGACAGGGTAACACTGAAGCTTTCTTT
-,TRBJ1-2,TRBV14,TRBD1,CASSLGQNYGYTF,TGTGCCAGCAGCTTGGGACAGAACTATGGCTACACCTTC
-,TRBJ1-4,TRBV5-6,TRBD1,CASSSGTGKLFF,TGTGCCAGCAGCTCTGGGACAGGGAAACTGTTTTTT
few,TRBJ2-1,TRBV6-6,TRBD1,CASSFGQVSYNEQFF,TGTGCCAGCAGTTTTGGACAGGTCTCCTACAATGAGCAGTTCTTC
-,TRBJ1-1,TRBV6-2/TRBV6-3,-,CASSYFGLLNTEAFF,TGTGCCAGCAGTTATTTTGGACTCCTGAACACTGAAGCTTTCTTT
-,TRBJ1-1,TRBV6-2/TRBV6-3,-,CASSYPIPMNTEAFF,TGTGCCAGCAGTTACCCCATTCCTATGAACACTGAAGCTTTCTTT
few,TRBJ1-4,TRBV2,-,CASRWYRDLNEKLFF,TGTGCCAGCAGGTGGTACAGAGACCTAAATGAAAAACTGTTTTTT
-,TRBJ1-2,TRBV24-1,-,CATSLSTGGGGYTF,TGTGCCACCAGTTTATCAACAGGTGGTGGCGGCTACACCTTC
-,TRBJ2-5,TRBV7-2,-,CASSLVFETQYF,TGTGCCAGCAGCTTAGTCTTTGAGACCCAGTACTTC
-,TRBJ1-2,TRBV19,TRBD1,CASSIDGTGERSYGYTF,TGTGCCAGTAGTATAGATGGGACAGGGGAGCGCAGCTATGGCTACACCTTC
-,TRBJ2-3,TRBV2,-,CASSESWERSTDTQYF,TGTGCCAGCAGTGAATCGTGGGAGCGGAGCACAGATACGCAGTATTTT
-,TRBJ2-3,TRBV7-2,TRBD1,CASSFGTGGKDTQYF,TGTGCCAGCAGCTTCGGGACAGGGGGCAAAGATACGCAGTATTTT
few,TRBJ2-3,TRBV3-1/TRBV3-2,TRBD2,CASSQTSGTTDTQYF,TGTGCCAGCAGCCAAACTAGCGGAACCACAGATACGCAGTATTTT
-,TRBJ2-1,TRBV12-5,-,CASGLALTGTRSYNEQFF,TGTGCTAGTGGTTTGGCCCTTACAGGGACACGTTCCTACAATGAGCAGTTCTTC
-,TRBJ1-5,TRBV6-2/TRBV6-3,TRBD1,CASSIRDRGLHQPQHF,TGTGCCAGCAGCATCCGGGACAGGGGGCTTCATCAGCCCCAGCATTTT